Listed below are T cell receptor beta chains from one sample, sequenced in a study of blood T cell repertoires in COVID-19. The table came from immunoSEQ multiplex PCR; TCRdb's copy has only in-frame clones and leaves some out. The sample contains 300,000 to 350,000 clones, 75% to 90% of which appear only once. The sequenced material came from PBMCs or T cells enriched from blood (not recorded which). These receptors were taken from a man aged 30-40 years who had recovered from COVID-19. The CDR3 runs from the conserved cysteine through the conserved F or W. Fields, in order: D gene, V gene, clone size, J gene, CDR3 protein, CDR3 DNA. The D gene is left open where the match is weak. Some rows mark clone size as missing; the rest say once, few, many or name a class of expanded clone.

.,TRBV5-6,.,TRBJ2-2,CASSLYDKPTGELFF,TGTGCCAGCAGCTTGTACGACAAACCCACCGGGGAGCTGTTTTTT
TRBD1,TRBV18,once,TRBJ2-7,CASSVQGHGEQYF,TGTGCCAGCTCAGTACAGGGGCACGGCGAGCAGTACTTC
.,TRBV25-1,once,TRBJ1-1,CASSERAATAMNTEAFF,TGTGCCAGCAGTGAAAGAGCCGCCACCGCCATGAACACTGAAGCTTTCTTT
TRBD2,TRBV11-2,.,TRBJ2-1,CASSPTSGGYNEQFF,TGTGCCAGCAGCCCAACTAGCGGGGGTTACAATGAGCAGTTCTTC
TRBD1,TRBV19,.,TRBJ1-5,CASSVFGTGVNQPQHF,TGTGCCAGTAGTGTTTTTGGGACAGGAGTTAATCAGCCCCAGCATTTT
.,TRBV7-2,.,TRBJ1-2,CASSLAPGQGFGYTF,TGTGCCAGCAGCTTAGCTCCGGGGCAGGGGTTCGGCTACACCTTC
TRBD1,TRBV7-2,.,TRBJ1-5,CASSLTGGGGYQPQHF,TGTGCCAGCAGCCTAACAGGGGGCGGTGGGTATCAGCCCCAGCATTTT
.,TRBV27,.,TRBJ2-3,CASSTLSRAYGADTQYF,TGTGCCAGCAGTACTCTATCCAGGGCTTACGGCGCAGATACGCAGTATTTT
.,TRBV12-5,.,TRBJ2-1,CASAYWTINEQFF,TGTGCTAGTGCCTATTGGACAATAAATGAGCAGTTCTTC
TRBD1,TRBV4-1,.,TRBJ1-5,CASSRGTGGQPQHF,TGCGCCAGCAGCCGCGGGACAGGGGGTCAGCCCCAGCATTTT
.,TRBV19,once,TRBJ2-1,CASSISPGNEQFF,TGTGCCAGTAGTATTTCCCCGGGTAATGAGCAGTTCTTC
.,TRBV14,.,TRBJ1-2,CASSQVLSGAARYGYTF,TGTGCCAGCAGCCAAGTCCTTAGTGGAGCGGCCCGCTATGGCTACACCTTC
TRBD1,TRBV5-6,.,TRBJ2-3,CASSPTGGPDTQYF,TGTGCCAGCAGCCCGACAGGGGGCCCAGATACGCAGTATTTT
.,TRBV18,once,TRBJ2-7,CASSRTASLEQYF,TGTGCCAGCTCACGAACTGCCTCCCTCGAGCAGTACTTC
.,TRBV10-3,.,TRBJ1-2,CAISESRGNYGYTF,TGTGCCATCAGTGAGTCTAGGGGAAACTATGGCTACACCTTC
.,TRBV24-1,few,TRBJ1-6,CATSDLGGALHF,TGTGCCACCAGTGATTTAGGCGGGGCCCTCCACTTT
.,TRBV6-2/TRBV6-3,.,TRBJ1-5,CASSGRGGNQPQHF,TGTGCCAGCAGTGGGAGAGGTGGCAATCAGCCCCAGCATTTT
TRBD1,TRBV6-5,few,TRBJ2-5,CASSYSGTGFQETQYF,TGTGCCAGCAGTTACTCGGGGACAGGGTTTCAAGAGACCCAGTACTTC
.,TRBV4-2,.,TRBJ2-3,CASSQLPIQRVGRDTQYF,TGTGCCAGCAGCCAATTGCCAATTCAGCGGGTCGGTAGGGATACGCAGTATTTT
.,TRBV6-6,.,TRBJ2-4,CASSYLTEAKNIQYF,TGTGCCAGCAGTTACTTAACAGAAGCCAAAAACATTCAGTACTTC
.,TRBV24-1,.,TRBJ2-3,CATSDHRKGTSTDTQYF,TGTGCCACCAGTGATCACAGGAAGGGAACTAGCACAGATACGCAGTATTTT
TRBD1,TRBV29-1,.,TRBJ2-1,CSVYPDRDNEQFF,TGCAGCGTTTACCCTGACAGGGACAATGAGCAGTTCTTC
.,TRBV15,.,TRBJ1-5,CATSRAGVGEAGQPQHF,TGTGCCACCAGCAGAGCCGGCGTGGGGGAGGCGGGTCAGCCCCAGCATTTT
TRBD1,TRBV5-4,.,TRBJ2-3,CASSLGAGGSVDTQYF,TGTGCCAGCAGCTTGGGGGCAGGGGGTTCGGTAGATACGCAGTATTTT
TRBD1,TRBV19,.,TRBJ1-2,CASSTPTGGVNYGYTF,TGTGCCAGTAGTACGCCGACAGGGGGAGTTAACTATGGCTACACCTTC
TRBD2,TRBV7-9,.,TRBJ2-5,CASSPGLADQETQYF,TGTGCCAGCAGCCCTGGACTAGCGGACCAAGAGACCCAGTACTTC
TRBD1,TRBV4-1,.,TRBJ2-1,CASSQADRGNEQFF,TGCGCCAGCAGCCAAGCAGACAGGGGCAATGAGCAGTTCTTC
TRBD1,TRBV2,.,TRBJ2-1,CASKGQGGNEQFF,TGTGCCAGCAAGGGACAGGGCGGCAATGAGCAGTTCTTC
.,TRBV18,.,TRBJ1-4,CASSPLSPGNGEKLFF,TGTGCCAGCTCACCACTATCTCCAGGGAATGGAGAAAAACTGTTTTTT